The 26 T cell receptor beta chains below all came from one sample that was sequenced in a study of prognosis after radiotherapy for stage I lung cancer. It was by two-round multiplex PCR that TCR beta CDR3 was amplified from genomic DNA. For every TRBV and TRBJ gene, a specific primer was used in first-round PCR. Each CDR3 protein is one row after TCRdb ran MiXCR on the multiplex PCR reads. Among some 27,000 distinct CDR3 sequences, around 41% were seen once, and the ten largest hold under 35%. The source was PBMCs, collected before or after stereotactic body radiation therapy (not recorded which). These receptors all come from a donor aged 50 or older with non-small cell lung cancer.

The V and J genes are TRBV19 and TRBJ2-3; D remains ambiguous. CDR1 is LNHDA and CDR2 is SQIVND in the germline V gene (reference sequence). The V gene lost 2 bases and the J gene lost 0 bases, with 9 bases spanning the gap. This CDR3 is 15 amino acids long. CDR3 region: CASSITPSSTDTQYF. The CDR3 coding sequence is TGTGCCAGTAGTATAACTCCCTCTAGCACAGATACGCAGTATTTT.

This clonotype was recorded many times. This chain joins TRBV29-1 and TRBJ1-3, with TRBD1 identical over 7 bases. CDR1 is SQVTM and CDR2 is ANQGSEA in the germline V gene. This CDR3 has 13 residues. V gave up 5 bases and J gave up 0 bases; unmatched junction bases: 1. The DNA for the CDR3 is TGCAGCGTTTGGACAGGCTCTGGAAACACCATATATTTT. This translates into CSVWTGSGNTIYF.

In this sample, this clonotype turned up a few times. The CDR3 loop reads CASSLDSEAYNEQFF. CDR3 DNA: TGTGCCAGCAGCTTAGACTCTGAAGCGTACAATGAGCAGTTCTTC. The chain recombines TRBV11-1 with TRBJ2-1, with D hard to call. V lost 1 base to trimming and J lost 4 bases, with 11 bases between them. This CDR3 region has 15 residues. CDR1 SGHAT and CDR2 FQDESV come from the germline V gene (reference sequence). Looking up the rest from reference TRBV11-1 and TRBJ2-1 gives the full variable domain: EAEVAQSPRYKITEKSQAVAFWCDPISGHATLYWYRQILGQGPELLVQFQDESVVDDSQLPKDRFSAERLKGVDSTLKIQPAELGDSAMYLCASSLDSEAYNEQFFGPGTRLTVL.

A remark on this clonotype: This likely reflects a read error, since a far larger clone is one base away. Here the CDR3 reads CASSERWDYVYTF. CDR3 DNA sequence: TGTGCCAGCAGTGAAAGATGGGACTATGTCTACACCTTC. The chain joins TRBV6-2 or TRBV6-3 to TRBJ1-2; D may be TRBD1 (5 bases). The length of the CDR3 is 13 residues. Germline CDR1 MNHEY, CDR2 SVGEGT.

At least ten counts were recorded for this clonotype. This chain joins TRBV29-1 and TRBJ2-7; 10 nucleotides line up with TRBD2. The germline gives CDR1 SQVTM, CDR2 ANQGSEA. The CDR3 spans 16 residues. Trimming at V came to 4 bases and at J to 5 bases, leaving 14 bases not matched to a gene. The CDR3 DNA follows: TGCAGCGTTGGTATGTGGGGGGGGGGACTAGCGCACGAGCAGTACTTC. Amino acid sequence: CSVGMWGGGLAHEQYF.

This clonotype showed up just once. V usage is TRBV19 and J usage is TRBJ1-5; 8 nucleotides agree with TRBD1. The V gene end was trimmed by 6 bases and the J gene end by 4 bases; junction bases not matched to a gene: 14. Germline assignment: CDR1 LNHDA and CDR2 SQIVND (reference sequence). The CDR3 extends over 17 amino acids. CDR3 sequence reads: CASSKTGGQGLNQPQHF. The CDR3 DNA reads as TGTGCCAGTAGCAAAACTGGAGGACAGGGCCTTAATCAGCCCCAGCATTTT.

This clonotype came up many times. The gene calls are TRBV5-1 and TRBJ2-7; 10 bases are a match to TRBD2. The CDR3 has 16 residues. With 3 bases clipped from V and 6 bases from J, the junction kept 12 bases outside the gene matches. CDR1 and CDR2 from the germline V gene are SGHRS and YFSETQ. This CDR3 is CASSSGSSGSLAEQYF. CDR3 bases: TGCGCCAGCAGCTCCGGGTCTAGCGGGAGTCTGGCCGAGCAGTACTTC. The full variable domain, its missing parts supplied by reference TRBV5-1 and TRBJ2-7, is KAGVTQTPRYLIKTRGQQVTLSCSPISGHRSVSWYQQTPGQGLQFLFEYFSETQRNKGNFPGRFSGRQFSNSRSEMNVSTLELGDSALYLCASSSGSSGSLAEQYFGPGTRLTVT.

This clonotype has only a few counts. The chain is built from TRBV18 and TRBJ2-7; TRBD1 matches at 8 bases. Germline V gene lookup returns CDR1 KGHSH and CDR2 LQKENI. The length of the CDR3 is 14 residues. J lost 2 bases, V lost 1 base, and 1 base had no gene match. This CDR3 is CASSPRQGTYEQYF. CDR3 DNA sequence: TGTGCCAGCTCACCACGACAGGGGACCTACGAGCAGTACTTC.

The table lists this clonotype with a count of one. This sequence joins TRBV27 and TRBJ2-7; 8 bases match TRBD2. This CDR3 region has 17 residues. CDR1 is MNHEY, CDR2 SMNVEV, per germline (reference sequence). The trim removed 8 bases at V and 1 base at J, leaving 16 bases unmatched. CDR3 in DNA: TGTGCCAGCTATGGGGATGGGAGCGGGAGTACGTCCTACGAGCAGTACTTC. It encodes CASYGDGSGSTSYEQYF.

There are many counts of this clonotype. The rearrangement joins TRBV5-4 to TRBJ1-2; D is undetermined. The CDR3 is 12 amino acids. Deletions cut 4 bases from V and 8 bases from J, with 12 bases between. Per germline, CDR1 SGHNT and CDR2 YYREEE (reference sequence). The CDR3, as DNA: TGTGCCAGCAGCGTGGACTACAGCGGCTACACCTTC. Its translation is CASSVDYSGYTF.

This clonotype was detected many times. The chain links TRBV14 to TRBJ2-1, with a weak D call TRBD1 (5 bases). Deletions cut 5 bases from V and 10 bases from J, with 12 bases between. The length of the CDR3 is 12 residues. CDR1 and CDR2 (germline): SGHDN, FVKESK. The CDR3 bases are TGTGCCAGCAGCTCCCAGGGTATAGAGCAGTTCTTC. Translating it yields CASSSQGIEQFF.

Concerning this clonotype itself: One junction end does not reproduce the germline sequence, and a read error may be involved. In nucleotides, the CDR3 is TGTGCCAGCAGTCTATCTAGCTGGGGTGTCTACAACGAGCAGTTCTTC. This encodes CASSLSSWGVYNEQFF. V is TRBV6-1 and J is TRBJ2-1; possible D gene TRBD2, 5 bases. CDR1 is MNHNS, CDR2 SASEGT, per germline. This CDR3 comprises 16 residues.

This clonotype was detected many times. The rearrangement joins TRBV19 to TRBJ1-2, with D uncertain. Germline V lookup: CDR1 LNHDA, CDR2 SQIVND (reference sequence). V was pared by 3 bases and J by 2 bases, with 7 bases between. The CDR3 runs 13 residues. The CDR3 region is CASSIEENYGYTF. The CDR3 region has the DNA TGTGCCAGTAGTATTGAAGAAAACTATGGCTACACCTTC.

This clonotype was observed a handful of times. This sequence joins TRBV4-1 and TRBJ2-5, with D unclear. The CDR3 has 12 residues. V was shortened by 1 base and J by 4 bases, with 4 bases between the two germline ends. Germline lookup yields CDR1 MGHRA and CDR2 YSYEKL. DNA of the CDR3: TGCGCCAGCAGCCAAGTATCAGAGACCCAGTACTTC. Translating it yields CASSQVSETQYF.

In its sample, this clonotype was seen a few times. V gene TRBV14 combines with J gene TRBJ1-4; D is uncertain. Germline CDR1 SGHDN, CDR2 FVKESK. The CDR3 length is 14 residues. The germline V and J ends were trimmed by 4 bases and 4 bases, with 10 bases remaining between them. The DNA for the CDR3 is TGTGCCAGCAGCCTCCGGGAGCGTAATGAAAAACTGTTTTTT. This sequence encodes CASSLRERNEKLFF.

Remarks on this clonotype: A read error is likely here: a far larger clone is one base away. This chain joins TRBV6-2 or TRBV6-3 and TRBJ2-2; possibly TRBD2 for D (6 bases). Germline V gene lookup returns CDR1 MNHEY and CDR2 SVGEGT. The CDR3 totals 12 residues. CDR3 in amino acids: CASGLITGELSF. The CDR3 DNA reads TGTGCCAGCGGACTAATCACCGGGGAGCTGTCTTTT.

The V and J genes are TRBV5-1 and TRBJ1-1; 8 bases are shared with TRBD1. CDR1 SGHRS and CDR2 YFSETQ come from the germline V gene. The CDR3 loop spans 14 amino acids. Trimming took 4 bases from V and 5 from J; bases not matched to a gene: 7. The CDR3 nucleotides read TGCGCCAGCAGCGTGACAGGGGTGGGGACTGAAGCTTTCTTT. Encoded protein: CASSVTGVGTEAFF.

Details on this clonotype: At one boundary the junction diverges from the germline segment, which might be a read error. The gene calls are TRBV6-1 and TRBJ1-3; no firm D call. Germline CDR1 reads MNHNS; CDR2 reads SASEGT. This CDR3 has 15 amino acids. CDR3 region: CASSEEVTSGNNIYF. As DNA, the CDR3 is TGTGCCAGCAGTGAAGAGGTGACCTCTGGAAACAACATATATTTT.

This clonotype was seen many times. The J gene is TRBJ2-1, the V gene TRBV2, with TRBD2 matching over 11 bases. Unmatched junction bases numbered 9, after V lost 5 bases and J lost 9 bases. Germline CDR1 SNHLY, CDR2 FYNNEI. The CDR3 loop spans 15 amino acids. CDR3 sequence reads: CASSLTSGSLGEQFF. The CDR3 region has the DNA TGTGCCAGCAGTTTAACTAGCGGGAGCTTGGGTGAGCAGTTCTTC.

This clonotype was counted ten times or more. The chain carries TRBV29-1 and TRBJ2-5; 8 positions agree with TRBD2. The J segment lost 4 bases and the V segment lost 1 base, leaving 2 bases of the junction unmatched. The CDR3 loop spans 13 amino acids. Germline values: CDR1 SQVTM, CDR2 ANQGSEA. The CDR3 DNA sequence: TGCAGCGTTGAAGGGAGCGGGAGAGAGACCCAGTACTTC. It yields the protein CSVEGSGRETQYF.

Many counts were recorded for this clonotype. The rearrangement joins TRBV27 to TRBJ2-7; D uncertain. The CDR3 is 13 amino acids. Germline CDR1 and CDR2: MNHEY and SMNVEV (reference sequence). Between the trimmed V and J ends, which lost 3 bases and 3 bases, there was a span of 9 bases. CDR3 region: CASSFVAGYEQYF. CDR3 sequence (DNA): TGTGCCAGCAGTTTTGTTGCTGGCTACGAGCAGTACTTC.

This clonotype was observed at least ten times. This chain links TRBV10-2 with TRBJ2-3; D unclear. Trimming removed 5 bases at V and 3 bases at J, with 9 bases between. CDR3 length: 13 residues. Germline CDR1 reads WSHSY; CDR2 reads SAAADI. The CDR3 spells CASSIYETDTQYF. The CDR3 nucleotides are TGCGCCAGCAGTATTTACGAGACAGATACGCAGTATTTT.

This clonotype showed up just a few times. This chain connects TRBV4-2 to TRBJ2-5, with 9 bases matching TRBD2. This CDR3 is 16 amino acids long. The germline CDR1 and CDR2 sequences are LGHNA and YNFKEQ. V lost 4 bases, J lost 6 bases, and 12 bases stayed unmatched. As DNA, the CDR3 is TGTGCCAGCAGCCCCACAGCGGGAGGACTAAGCAAGACCCAGTACTTC. Translation: CASSPTAGGLSKTQYF.

This CDR3 reads CASSQDLTGFGGYTF. The DNA for the CDR3 is TGTGCCAGCAGCCAAGACCTGACAGGGTTTGGCGGCTACACCTTC. The rearrangement links TRBV4-2 to TRBJ1-2; 7 bases fit TRBD1. Per germline, CDR1 LGHNA and CDR2 YNFKEQ. CDR3 length: 15 residues. V shed 0 bases and J 8 bases; nucleotides not matched to a gene: 9.

On this clonotype: A far larger clone is a single base away, which makes a read error likely. The chain links TRBV9 to TRBJ2-7; 10 nucleotides agree with TRBD1. Matching the DNA end better, TRBJ2-1 makes the J call doubtful. The CDR3 consists of 14 residues. The germline V gene encodes CDR1 SGDLS and CDR2 YYNGEE. The CDR3 DNA sequence: TGTGCCAGCAGCGTGACAGGGGGCGTGGATGATCAGTTCTTC. As protein: CASSVTGGVDDQFF.

Concerning this clonotype itself: This may be a read error, as it is one base from a much larger clone. V is TRBV7-9 and J is TRBJ2-1, with 8 bases matching TRBD2. This CDR3 has 15 amino acids. The germline gives CDR1 SEHNR, CDR2 FQNEAQ (reference sequence). CDR3 in amino acids: CAISRPVLAGGIPFF. CDR3 sequence (DNA): TGTGCCATCAGCCGACCTGTTTTGGCGGGAGGTATTCCGTTCTTC.